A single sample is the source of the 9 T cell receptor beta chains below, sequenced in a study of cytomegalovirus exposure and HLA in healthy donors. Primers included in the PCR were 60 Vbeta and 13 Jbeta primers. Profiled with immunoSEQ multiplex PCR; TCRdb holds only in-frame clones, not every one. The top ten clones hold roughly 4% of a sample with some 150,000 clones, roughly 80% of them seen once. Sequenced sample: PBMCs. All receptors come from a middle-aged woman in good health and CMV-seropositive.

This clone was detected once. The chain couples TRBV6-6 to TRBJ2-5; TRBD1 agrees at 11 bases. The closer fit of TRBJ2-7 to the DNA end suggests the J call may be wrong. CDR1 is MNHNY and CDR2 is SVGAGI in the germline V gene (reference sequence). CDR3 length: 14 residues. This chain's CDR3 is CASSLGTGGNEQYF. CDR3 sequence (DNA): TGTGCCAGCAGCCTCGGGACAGGGGGTAACGAGCAGTACTTC.

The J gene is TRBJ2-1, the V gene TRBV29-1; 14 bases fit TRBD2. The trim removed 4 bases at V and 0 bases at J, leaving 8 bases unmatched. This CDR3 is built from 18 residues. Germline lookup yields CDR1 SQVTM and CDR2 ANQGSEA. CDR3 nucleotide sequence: TGCAGCGTTGGCTCTGGACTAGCGGGAGGCCCCTCCTACAATGAGCAGTTCTTC. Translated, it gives CSVGSGLAGGPSYNEQFF.

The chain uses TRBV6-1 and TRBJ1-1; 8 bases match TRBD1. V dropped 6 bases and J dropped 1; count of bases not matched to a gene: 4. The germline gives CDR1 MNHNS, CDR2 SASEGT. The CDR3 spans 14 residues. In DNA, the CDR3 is TGTGCCAGCAGGACACAGGGGGGGAACACTGAAGCTTTCTTT. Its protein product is CASRTQGGNTEAFF.

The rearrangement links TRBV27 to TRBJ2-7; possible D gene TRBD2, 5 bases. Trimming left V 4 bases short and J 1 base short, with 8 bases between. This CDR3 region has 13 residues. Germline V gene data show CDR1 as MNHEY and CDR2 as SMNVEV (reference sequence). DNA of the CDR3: TGTGCCAGCAGTTCCGGAGGTTCCTACGAGCAGTACTTC. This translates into CASSSGGSYEQYF.

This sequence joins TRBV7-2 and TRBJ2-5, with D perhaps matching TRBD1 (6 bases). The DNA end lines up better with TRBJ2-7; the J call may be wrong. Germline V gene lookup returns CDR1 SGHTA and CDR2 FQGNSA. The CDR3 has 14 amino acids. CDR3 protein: CASSLDGGPYEQYF. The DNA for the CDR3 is TGTGCCAGCAGCTTAGATGGGGGCCCCTACGAGCAGTACTTC.

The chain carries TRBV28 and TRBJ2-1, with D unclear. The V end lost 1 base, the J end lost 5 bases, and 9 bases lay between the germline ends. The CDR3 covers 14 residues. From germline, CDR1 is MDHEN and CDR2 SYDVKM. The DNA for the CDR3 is TGTGCCAGCAGTTTATTGTCCAGGAACAATGAGCAGTTCTTC. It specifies CASSLLSRNNEQFF.

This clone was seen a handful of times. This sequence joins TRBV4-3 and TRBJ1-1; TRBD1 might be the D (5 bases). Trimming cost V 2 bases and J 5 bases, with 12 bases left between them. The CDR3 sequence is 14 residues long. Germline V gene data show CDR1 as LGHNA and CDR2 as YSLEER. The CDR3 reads CASSQTQGRTEAFF. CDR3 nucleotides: TGCGCCAGCAGCCAAACCCAGGGAAGGACTGAAGCTTTCTTT.

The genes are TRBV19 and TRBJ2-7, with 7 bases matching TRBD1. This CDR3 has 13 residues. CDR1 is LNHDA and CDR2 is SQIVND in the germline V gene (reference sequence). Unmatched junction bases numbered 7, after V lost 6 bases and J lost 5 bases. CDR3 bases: TGTGCCAGTAGACCGACAGGGATCGACGAGCAGTACTTC. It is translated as CASRPTGIDEQYF.

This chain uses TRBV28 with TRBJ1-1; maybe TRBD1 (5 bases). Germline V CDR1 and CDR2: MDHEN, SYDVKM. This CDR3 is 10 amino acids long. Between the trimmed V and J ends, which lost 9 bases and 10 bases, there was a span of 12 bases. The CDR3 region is CASSGMRAFF. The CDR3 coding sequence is TGTGCCAGTTCAGGGATGCGAGCTTTCTTT.